This T cell receptor (beta chain) originates from a study of cytomegalovirus exposure and HLA in healthy donors. Overall study: Unique TCRs from HLA-typed donors, 65 million to 85 million of them, were held in an early data release. Whole-study findings and limits: In a later analysis, V- and J-gene trimming of beta chains associated with a DCLRE1C missense variant, replicated independently. In vitro data verified three CMV-associated chains as specific for CMV antigens.

This CDR3 comprises 16 residues. CDR1 and CDR2 (germline): MDHEN, SYDVKM. Trimming took 3 bases from V and 2 from J; bases not matched to a gene: 6. A word on this clone: Its antigen is undetermined.

PCR used 60 Vbeta primers and 13 Jbeta primers. Methods used by the authors: About 88 million unique TCR beta chains, roughly 11 million of them shared, were counted by a later analysis. The assay was immunoSEQ multiplex PCR, and TCRdb's table has in-frame clones only and misses some. The DNA was the basis for D and trimming; V, J and clone size are from that table. The sample shows approximately 61,000 clones, more than 60% of them seen only once. Sequencing was performed on PBMCs. The chain is built from TRBV28 and TRBJ2-3; TRBD1 agrees at 9 bases. The origin of this receptor is a man aged 45-65 years in good health and CMV-seropositive. The CDR3 bases are TGTGCCAGCAGTTTTTTCGACAGGGGGGTCACAGATACGCAGTATTTT. This gives the protein CASSFFDRGVTDTQYF.